These 28 T cell receptor beta chains were all obtained from the same sample, sequenced in a study of vaccination and CD4 T cells after COVID-19. Indicated treatment: roughly 10-day PBMC culture with coronavirus spike peptide pools or control peptides (ViraFEST assay). The unexposed donor provided CD4+ T cells, which were taken before the COVID-19 pandemic (2011-2018). These receptors' antigens are unknown. Oncomine TCR Beta short-read sequencing was applied to DNA from cultured CD4+ T cells. The source of extracted genomic DNA was cultured CD4+ T cells. TCRdb re-derived calls from the PCR reads in MiXCR, one entry per CDR3 protein. The data hold about 9,400 distinct CDR3 sequences, with 33% observed a single time. Specimen: CD4+ T cells from blood, cultured in vitro. Every receptor here comes from a human donor in good health.

This clonotype occurred a few times. This chain joins TRBV20-1 and TRBJ2-2; 8 bases fit TRBD2. Trimming took 5 bases from V and 4 from J; bases not matched to a gene: 12. The CDR3 runs 16 residues. Germline V CDR1 and CDR2: DFQATT, SNEGSKA (reference sequence). CDR3 amino acids: CSAPGPGRAFTGELFF. The CDR3 region has the DNA TGCAGTGCTCCCGGCCCCGGGAGGGCCTTCACCGGGGAGCTGTTTTTT.

The chain employs TRBV6-5 and TRBJ1-1; tentatively, D is TRBD1 (5 bases). This CDR3 region has 15 residues. V dropped 4 bases and J dropped 3 bases, with 15 bases sitting between them. CDR1 is MNHEY, CDR2 SVGAGI, per germline. This CDR3 is CASSSSQGVDTEAFF. The CDR3, as DNA: TGTGCCAGCAGTTCTAGTCAGGGAGTAGACACTGAAGCTTTCTTT.

This clonotype was seen only a few times. This chain connects TRBV6-2 or TRBV6-3 to TRBJ2-5; D might be TRBD2 (5 bases). V gave up 6 bases and J gave up 5 bases, with 16 bases separating them. Germline V gene lookup returns CDR1 MNHEY and CDR2 SVGEGT. This CDR3 has 14 residues. The CDR3 region is CASRHPEDWETQYF. CDR3 bases: TGTGCCAGCAGGCACCCCGAGGACTGGGAGACCCAGTACTTC.

J is TRBJ1-2 and V is TRBV29-1; a possible D gene is TRBD1 (6 bases). This CDR3 spans 11 amino acids. Deletions cut 4 bases from V and 8 bases from J, with 11 bases between. CDR1 is SQVTM and CDR2 is ANQGSEA in the germline V gene. CDR3: CSVGGLAGYTF. CDR3 nucleotide sequence: TGCAGCGTTGGGGGGCTGGCAGGCTACACCTTC.

The rearrangement links TRBV10-3 to TRBJ2-1, with D perhaps TRBD2 (6 bases). Trimming shortened V by 7 bases and J by 4 bases, and 14 bases separated the two germline ends. CDR1 is ENHRY and CDR2 is SYGVKD in the germline V gene. This CDR3 contains 14 residues. Here the CDR3 reads CAIMASSVYNEQFF. Written as DNA, the CDR3 is TGTGCCATCATGGCCTCTAGCGTTTACAATGAGCAGTTCTTC.

The table lists this clonotype with a few counts. The chain employs TRBV20-1 and TRBJ1-5; 7 bases match TRBD1. Germline CDR1 and CDR2: DFQATT and SNEGSKA (reference sequence). The ends lost 5 bases at V and 5 bases at J; junction bases unmatched: 6. CDR3 length: 13 residues. CDR3 residues: CSAGGGRDQPQHF. The CDR3, as DNA: TGCAGTGCTGGAGGGGGCAGGGATCAGCCCCAGCATTTT.

This chain links TRBV5-6 with TRBJ2-2; possibly TRBD1 for D (5 bases). The V and J ends lost 3 bases and 5 bases respectively, with 11 bases between them. The length of the CDR3 is 14 residues. The V gene's germline CDR1 is SGHDT and CDR2 YYEEEE. The chain's CDR3 is CASSSRRGTGELFF. The CDR3 DNA reads TGTGCCAGCAGCTCCCGAAGGGGTACCGGGGAGCTGTTTTTT.

The chain employs TRBV28 and TRBJ1-6; a weak D match, TRBD1 (5 bases). CDR1 and CDR2 from the germline V gene are MDHEN and SYDVKM. This CDR3 region has 15 residues. V lost 6 bases to trimming and J lost 6 bases, with 15 bases between them. CDR3 amino acids: CASRDWTGTNSPLHF. As DNA, the CDR3 is TGTGCCAGCAGGGATTGGACGGGGACTAATTCACCCCTCCACTTT.

The table lists this clonotype with a few counts. This rearrangement joins TRBV28 to TRBJ2-7; the D is unclear. The CDR3 is made up of 12 amino acids. Trimming removed 2 bases from V and 4 bases from J, with 6 bases in between. Germline loops: CDR1 MDHEN, CDR2 SYDVKM. The CDR3 region has the DNA TGTGCCAGCAGTTTAACAACTTACGAGCAGTACTTC. Its translation: CASSLTTYEQYF.

This clonotype appeared a few times. V and J are TRBV6-1 and TRBJ1-2, with 9 bases matching TRBD1. Looked up from germline, CDR1 is MNHNS and CDR2 is SASEGT. With V trimmed by 10 bases and J by 4 bases, 7 bases remained unmatched. The CDR3 covers 13 residues. The DNA of the CDR3 is TGTGCCACCCGGAGGGGACAGGGCTATGGCTACACCTTC. Its protein is CATRRGQGYGYTF.

This clonotype was counted between two and nine times. The chain has TRBV20-1 and TRBJ2-3, with D hard to call. Germline CDR1 and CDR2: DFQATT and SNEGSKA (reference sequence). Between the trimmed V and J ends, which lost 3 bases and 4 bases, there was a span of 5 bases. The CDR3 has 11 amino acids. CDR3 DNA: TGCAGTGCTAGCCCCGCAGATACGCAGTATTTT. Protein: CSASPADTQYF.

The V call is TRBV5-1, the J call TRBJ1-6, with D possibly matching TRBD1 (5 bases). This CDR3 is 15 amino acids long. The germline CDR1 and CDR2 sequences are SGHRS and YFSETQ. V was pared by 4 bases and J by 14 bases, with 22 bases between. The CDR3 coding sequence is TGCGCCAGCAGCCTGCTGGGGGGGAGTGTCGAGTCCCTCCACTTT. This gives the protein CASSLLGGSVESLHF.

This clonotype was detected a few times. The V call is TRBV19, the J call TRBJ1-2; 7 bases fit TRBD1. Losses at the gene ends were 5 bases for V and 7 bases for J; bases not matched to a gene: 10. The CDR3 extends over 14 amino acids. Germline CDR1 LNHDA, CDR2 SQIVND (reference sequence). CDR3 amino acids: CASSARRQGSGYTF. CDR3 nucleotide sequence: TGTGCCAGTAGTGCCCGGCGACAGGGTAGTGGCTACACCTTC.

The rearrangement joins TRBV2 to TRBJ2-5, with TRBD1 identical over 12 bases. Unmatched junction bases numbered 2, after V lost 8 bases and J lost 4 bases. Germline CDR1 SNHLY, CDR2 FYNNEI. This CDR3 contains 13 residues. CDR3 residues: CASWDRGRETQYF. In DNA, the CDR3 is TGTGCCAGCTGGGACAGGGGGCGAGAGACCCAGTACTTC.

This clonotype was counted only a few times. V and J are TRBV28 and TRBJ2-5, with TRBD1 identical over 8 bases. Germline lookup yields CDR1 MDHEN and CDR2 SYDVKM. V shed 4 bases, J shed 5 bases, and the junction held 6 bases outside the gene matches. The CDR3 sequence is 14 residues long. The CDR3 DNA reads as TGTGCCAGCAGTTCCCAGGACAGGGTGGAGACCCAGTACTTC. Translating it yields CASSSQDRVETQYF.

This rearrangement joins TRBV7-3 to TRBJ1-1; D is unclear. CDR1 and CDR2 (germline): SGHTA, FQGTGA. The CDR3 length is 14 residues. The V end lost 5 bases, the J end lost 7 bases, and 17 bases lay between the germline ends. DNA for the CDR3: TGTGCCAGCAGCGAGACAAGAGACACTTTTGAAGCTTTCTTT. This translates into CASSETRDTFEAFF.

The V gene is TRBV23-1, the J gene TRBJ2-5; tentatively, D is TRBD2 (5 bases). TRBV23-1 is reported as an ORF; its role is uncertain. V gave up 4 bases and J gave up 5 bases, with 14 bases separating them. The CDR3 extends over 14 amino acids. CDR3 sequence reads: CASSPPGGRETQYF. The CDR3 region has the DNA TGCGCCAGCAGTCCTCCCGGCGGGCGGGAGACCCAGTACTTC.

This clonotype has a handful of counts. The chain has TRBV27 and TRBJ2-1; TRBD2 matches 7 bases. Germline lookup yields CDR1 MNHEY and CDR2 SMNVEV (reference sequence). The CDR3 is 14 residues long. Trimming took 6 bases from V and 4 from J; bases not matched to a gene: 6. The CDR3 reads CASSGLAVYNEQFF. CDR3 in DNA: TGTGCCAGCAGCGGTCTAGCGGTGTACAATGAGCAGTTCTTC.

Relative to its sample, this clonotype is medium-sized. The chain joins TRBV7-8 to TRBJ2-5; TRBD2 aligns across 13 bases. V dropped 2 bases and J dropped 10; count of bases not matched to a gene: 4. CDR3 size: 14 residues. The V gene's germline CDR1 is SGHVS and CDR2 FQNEAQ. In DNA form, the CDR3 reads TGTGCCAGCAGCTTACGGACTAGCGGGAGCGACCAGTACTTC. Amino acids: CASSLRTSGSDQYF.

J is TRBJ1-1 and V is TRBV11-3; 7 bases line up with TRBD1. The ends lost 2 bases at V and 4 bases at J; junction bases unmatched: 1. Germline lookup yields CDR1 SGHNT and CDR2 YENEEA. The length of the CDR3 is 13 residues. CDR3 DNA sequence: TGTGCCAGCAGCTTACAGGGGGGCACTGAAGCTTTCTTT. It translates to CASSLQGGTEAFF.

In its sample, this clonotype was seen a few times. The V gene is TRBV6-2 or TRBV6-3, the J gene TRBJ2-7; 8 nucleotides line up with TRBD2. The trim removed 6 bases at V and 2 bases at J, leaving 9 bases unmatched. The germline V gene has CDR1 MNHEY and CDR2 SVGEGT. The CDR3 consists of 15 residues. The chain's CDR3 is CASSQQLAATYEQYF. DNA for the CDR3: TGTGCCAGCAGCCAACAACTAGCGGCAACCTACGAGCAGTACTTC.

The chain has TRBV5-4 and TRBJ1-1, with D perhaps TRBD1 (6 bases). V lost 0 bases, J lost 5 bases, and 11 bases lay in between. The length of the CDR3 is 14 residues. Germline-derived CDR1 and CDR2 are SGHNT and YYREEE (reference sequence). The CDR3 DNA follows: TGTGCCAGCAGCTTGGTTGGGGGGCGGACTGAAGCTTTCTTT. This translates into CASSLVGGRTEAFF.

This clonotype was picked up a small number of times. This sequence joins TRBV11-2 and TRBJ1-1; 7 positions match TRBD1. The V segment lost 4 bases and the J segment 0 bases; nucleotides outside the gene matches: 8. Germline CDR1 and CDR2: SGHAT and FQNNGV. This CDR3 region has 16 residues. The CDR3 DNA sequence: TGTGCCAGCAGCTCACTAAGGGGGCCAATGAACACTGAAGCTTTCTTT. It is translated as CASSSLRGPMNTEAFF.

This clonotype has only a few counts. This sequence joins TRBV7-9 and TRBJ1-5, with D tentatively TRBD1 (5 bases). Germline CDR1 SEHNR, CDR2 FQNEAQ (reference sequence). This CDR3 has 13 amino acids. V was clipped by 5 bases and J by 9 bases, with 14 bases between them. The CDR3 is CASSPLPGGPQHF. The CDR3 coding sequence is TGTGCCAGCAGCCCCCTCCCCGGGGGGCCCCAGCATTTT. The full variable domain, with the rest looked up from reference TRBV7-9 and TRBJ1-5, is DTGVSQNPRHKITKRGQNVTFRCDPISEHNRLYWYRQTLGQGPEFLTYFQNEAQLEKSRLLSDRFSAERPKGSFSTLEIQRTEQGDSAMYLCASSPLPGGPQHFGDGTRLSIL.

The chain combines TRBV5-4 with TRBJ2-7; 13 positions agree with TRBD2. Trimming took 3 bases from V and 2 from J; bases not matched to a gene: 2. The CDR3 spans 15 residues. Germline lookup yields CDR1 SGHNT and CDR2 YYREEE (reference sequence). The CDR3 bases are TGTGCCAGCAGCTGGGGGACTAGCGGGACCTACGAGCAGTACTTC. The encoded protein is CASSWGTSGTYEQYF. The full variable domain, in which reference TRBV5-4 and TRBJ2-7 provide the parts outside the CDR3, is ETGVTQSPTHLIKTRGQQVTLRCSSQSGHNTVSWYQQALGQGPQFIFQYYREEENGRGNFPPRFSGLQFPNYSSELNVNALELDDSALYLCASSWGTSGTYEQYFGPGTRLTVT.

The CDR3 DNA sequence: TGTGCCAGCAGTTCGTCGGTCCTAGCGGGAGGCCCTCGGAGGGATGAGCAGTTCTTC. Amino acids: CASSSSVLAGGPRRDEQFF. The J gene is TRBJ2-1, the V gene TRBV6-2 or TRBV6-3, with 11 positions matching TRBD2. CDR1 is MNHEY and CDR2 is SVGEGT in the germline V gene. This CDR3 spans 19 amino acids. The junction had 19 bases not matched to a gene; V was cut back by 4 bases and J by 8 bases.

The V gene is TRBV2, the J gene TRBJ1-1; 8 bases align to TRBD1. V lost 6 bases, J lost 5 bases, and 5 bases stayed unmatched. From germline, CDR1 is SNHLY and CDR2 FYNNEI. The CDR3 sequence is 13 residues long. The CDR3 reads CASRENRGTEAFF. The DNA for the CDR3 is TGTGCCAGCAGAGAAAACAGGGGGACTGAAGCTTTCTTT.

This clonotype was counted only a few times. The J gene is TRBJ2-5, the V gene TRBV2; D is perhaps TRBD1 (5 bases). The CDR3 length is 14 residues. Germline CDR1 is SNHLY and CDR2 is FYNNEI. Deletions cut 2 bases from V and 4 bases from J, with 11 bases between. Here the CDR3 DNA reads TGTGCCAGCAGTGAACAGGGTCCTTCAGAGACCCAGTACTTC. This encodes CASSEQGPSETQYF.